The 30 T cell receptor beta chains given below trace back to one sample, sequenced in a study of blood T cell repertoires in COVID-19 (dated by TCRdb to the early 2020s). The library was generated by the immunoSEQ multiplex PCR assay. Drawn from immuneACCESS, this table holds only the in-frame rearrangements with V and J called that TCRdb kept. Clones are partly lost; checked studies trace under half to an unresolved V gene and leave the rest unexplained. The sample profile shows fewer than 300,000 clones; roughly nine tenths of them were found once. The leading ten clones occupy less than 15% of the sample. The source material was peripheral blood. Receptors were obtained from a woman under 40 with COVID-19, enrolled during active disease.

The rearrangement joins TRBV29-1 to TRBJ1-1, with TRBD1 matching over 10 bases. In germline, CDR1 is SQVTM, CDR2 ANQGSEA. This CDR3 region has 14 residues. V lost 7 bases, J lost 4 bases, and 9 bases stayed unmatched. In nucleotides, the CDR3 is TGCAGCGCAGTAGATTGGACAGGGGGCACTGAAGCTTTCTTT. This translates into CSAVDWTGGTEAFF.

CDR3 protein: CASSFRTGLYNEQFF. DNA of the CDR3: TGTGCCAGCAGCTTTCGGACAGGGTTATACAATGAGCAGTTCTTC. The chain joins TRBV7-8 to TRBJ2-1, with TRBD1 matching over 8 bases. CDR1 and CDR2 (germline): SGHVS, FQNEAQ. Germline trimming cut 3 bases from V and 4 bases from J; bases unmatched to any gene: 5. This CDR3 spans 15 amino acids.

This chain uses TRBV27 with TRBJ2-7; D ambiguous. Deletions cut 5 bases from V and 1 base from J, with 6 bases between. The CDR3 is 12 residues long. CDR1 MNHEY and CDR2 SMNVEV come from the germline V gene (reference sequence). The CDR3 sequence: CASSPHSYEQYF. The CDR3 DNA follows: TGTGCCAGCAGTCCCCATTCCTACGAGCAGTACTTC.

The rearrangement uses TRBV5-1 and TRBJ2-7; D may be TRBD2 (6 bases). The V and J ends lost 4 bases and 0 bases respectively, with 11 bases between them. The V gene's germline CDR1 is SGHRS and CDR2 YFSETQ. The CDR3 is made up of 14 amino acids. The CDR3 sequence: CASSEGRSSYEQYF. CDR3 nucleotide sequence: TGCGCCAGCAGCGAGGGGAGGAGCTCCTACGAGCAGTACTTC.

This chain joins TRBV4-1 and TRBJ2-7; 9 bases map to TRBD1. V lost 3 bases and J lost 2; bases outside the gene matches: 5. In germline, CDR1 is MGHRA, CDR2 YSYEKL. The length of the CDR3 is 15 residues. The CDR3 loop reads CASSHWTGEAYEQYF. The DNA for the CDR3 is TGCGCCAGCAGCCATTGGACAGGGGAAGCCTACGAGCAGTACTTC.

This clone was detected once. The sample carries other DNA sequences with the same CDR3. This chain joins TRBV19 and TRBJ2-7; tentatively, D is TRBD2 (6 bases). V gave up 3 bases and J gave up 2 bases, with 8 bases separating them. This CDR3 has 13 residues. The germline V gene has CDR1 LNHDA and CDR2 SQIVND (reference sequence). The CDR3 bases are TGTGCCAGTAGTATTACGGGGGCCTACGAGCAGTACTTC. This encodes CASSITGAYEQYF.

As to this clone: This specimen includes other DNA sequences encoding the same CDR3. CDR3 residues: CASRTGGPGNTIYF. CDR3 nucleotides: TGTGCCAGCAGGACAGGGGGCCCCGGAAACACCATATATTTT. The chain combines TRBV6-5 with TRBJ1-3; 10 bases are a match to TRBD1. V gave up 6 bases and J gave up 4 bases; unmatched junction bases: 3. This CDR3 has 14 residues. The germline gives CDR1 MNHEY, CDR2 SVGAGI.

This clone was seen just once. The V call is TRBV9, the J call TRBJ1-6, with 8 bases that match TRBD1. V gave up 6 bases and J gave up 9 bases; unmatched junction bases: 14. This CDR3 region has 16 residues. The V gene's germline CDR1 is SGDLS and CDR2 YYNGEE. The CDR3 protein is CASNGGTGVSSSPLHF. The DNA for the CDR3 is TGTGCCAGCAACGGAGGGACAGGCGTATCTAGTTCACCCCTCCACTTT.

This chain links TRBV7-8 with TRBJ1-6; perhaps TRBD1 as D (5 bases). V lost 5 bases to trimming and J lost 4 bases, with 9 bases between them. This CDR3 has 14 amino acids. CDR1 and CDR2 from the germline V gene are SGHVS and FQNEAQ. CDR3 amino acids: CASSPDRYNSPLHF. CDR3 nucleotide sequence: TGTGCCAGCAGCCCCGACAGATATAATTCACCCCTCCACTTT.

This clone was seen only once. The chain is built from TRBV14 and TRBJ2-3; TRBD2 is a possible D gene (6 bases). Germline V gene sequence: CDR1 SGHDN, CDR2 FVKESK. This CDR3 comprises 12 residues. Trimming took 7 bases from V and 7 from J, leaving 12 bases between them. This CDR3 is CASTGAGNTQYF. As DNA, the CDR3 is TGTGCCAGCACCGGGGCGGGGAATACGCAGTATTTT.

The gene calls are TRBV24-1 and TRBJ1-1; D uncertain. The germline V and J ends were trimmed by 9 bases and 0 bases, with 13 bases remaining between them. CDR1 is KGHDR and CDR2 is SFDVKD in the germline V gene. This CDR3 spans 14 amino acids. The CDR3 DNA is TGTGCCACCTCCAGCGGAGGGATGAACACTGAAGCTTTCTTT. Protein product: CATSSGGMNTEAFF.

This clone was counted only a few times. CDR3 nucleotide sequence: TGTGCCAGCAGCCCCCCGGGAGAGACCCAGTACTTC. Translating it yields CASSPPGETQYF. The genes are TRBV13 and TRBJ2-5; D unresolved. Trimming removed 5 bases from V and 4 bases from J, with 8 bases in between. This CDR3 has 12 amino acids. Germline V CDR1 and CDR2: PRHDT, FYEKMQ (reference sequence).

The chain combines TRBV7-9 with TRBJ2-2, with D unresolved. V was clipped by 4 bases and J by 1 base, with 7 bases between them. Germline loops: CDR1 SEHNR, CDR2 FQNEAQ (reference sequence). The CDR3 extends over 14 amino acids. The CDR3, as DNA: TGTGCCAGCAGCTCCGGGTTGAACACCGGGGAGCTGTTTTTT. This translates into CASSSGLNTGELFF.

The chain is built from TRBV4-1 and TRBJ2-4, with TRBD2 matching 7 bases. This CDR3 has 16 amino acids. Germline-derived CDR1 and CDR2 are MGHRA and YSYEKL. V gave up 1 base and J gave up 7 bases; unmatched junction bases: 10. CDR3 DNA: TGCGCCAGCAGCCAAGTCCCGGGGGGTTTTTCTAACATTCAGTACTTC. Translating it yields CASSQVPGGFSNIQYF.

The gene calls are TRBV27 and TRBJ2-7, with D perhaps matching TRBD1 (6 bases). Germline V lookup: CDR1 MNHEY, CDR2 SMNVEV (reference sequence). This CDR3 has 14 amino acids. Deletions cut 5 bases from V and 4 bases from J, with 15 bases between. CDR3 in DNA: TGTGCCAGCAGTGCCGGGACAAGGATTTACGAGCAGTACTTC. Translation gives CASSAGTRIYEQYF.

CDR3 protein: CASSRGGADAQYF. As DNA, the CDR3 is TGTGCCAGCAGCAGAGGGGGGGCCGATGCGCAGTATTTT. The chain recombines TRBV28 with TRBJ2-3, with TRBD2 as a possible D gene (7 bases). CDR3 size: 13 residues. Germline-derived CDR1 and CDR2 are MDHEN and SYDVKM. Trimming took off 6 bases at V and 10 bases at J, with 17 bases between the two ends.

The rearrangement links TRBV3-1 (or the pseudogene TRBV3-2) to TRBJ1-6, with D possibly matching TRBD1 (6 bases). CDR3 length equals 15 residues. The V end lost 5 bases, the J end lost 9 bases, and 17 bases lay between the germline ends. Germline values: CDR1 LGHDT, CDR2 YNNKEL (reference sequence). CDR3 sequence reads: CASSVTGKGTSPLHF. The CDR3, as DNA: TGTGCCAGCAGCGTAACAGGGAAGGGGACTTCACCCCTCCACTTT.

This chain connects TRBV6-5 to TRBJ1-2, with 10 bases fitting TRBD1. Germline values: CDR1 MNHEY, CDR2 SVGAGI. The V and J ends lost 5 bases and 5 bases, in that order; junction bases with no gene match: 8. The CDR3 consists of 15 residues. CDR3 in amino acids: CASSIRDRGRYGYTF. CDR3 DNA: TGTGCCAGCAGTATTCGGGACAGGGGACGATATGGCTACACCTTC.

CDR3 residues: CASSFAGTGAGYGYTF. For the CDR3, the DNA is TGCGCCAGCAGCTTCGCCGGGACAGGGGCAGGCTATGGCTACACCTTC. This chain links TRBV5-1 with TRBJ1-2; 10 bases agree with TRBD1. This CDR3 is built from 16 residues. Germline V CDR1 and CDR2: SGHRS, YFSETQ. Unmatched junction bases numbered 8, after V lost 2 bases and J lost 4 bases.

The chain has TRBV9 and TRBJ2-3, with D perhaps matching TRBD1 (7 bases). The CDR3 runs to 14 residues. Trimming left V 0 bases short and J 4 bases short, with 9 bases between. Germline V gene sequence: CDR1 SGDLS, CDR2 YYNGEE. The CDR3 DNA sequence: TGTGCCAGCAGCGTAGCAGGGGGGTCAGATACGCAGTATTTT. Its translation is CASSVAGGSDTQYF.

The V and J genes are TRBV7-2 and TRBJ2-1, with D maybe TRBD2 (6 bases). Trimming stripped 4 bases from V and 1 base from J, with 14 bases between. The CDR3 contains 16 residues. The germline gives CDR1 SGHTA, CDR2 FQGNSA. The chain's CDR3 is CASSSLPGVSYNEQFF. The CDR3 DNA sequence: TGTGCCAGCAGCTCCCTACCGGGAGTATCCTACAATGAGCAGTTCTTC.

The V and J genes are TRBV5-1 and TRBJ1-6; no reliable D call. V was clipped by 0 bases and J by 5 bases, with 15 bases between them. The CDR3 runs 17 residues. Germline V CDR1 and CDR2: SGHRS, YFSETQ. Here the CDR3 reads CASSLGAQVKDNSPLHF. The CDR3 DNA reads as TGCGCCAGCAGCTTGGGGGCCCAGGTAAAGGATAATTCACCCCTCCACTTT.

The CDR3 sequence: CAWRAGTGFSVSSGNTIYF. CDR3 bases: TGTGCCTGGCGGGCCGGGACAGGATTTTCAGTTTCGAGTGGAAACACCATATATTTT. The chain links TRBV30 to TRBJ1-3, with TRBD1 matching 8 bases. The J segment lost 3 bases and the V segment lost 5 bases, leaving 21 bases of the junction unmatched. Germline assignment: CDR1 GTSNPN and CDR2 SVGIG (reference sequence). CDR3 length: 19 residues.

V and J are TRBV5-1 and TRBJ2-1; D may be TRBD1 (7 bases). The CDR3 runs to 14 residues. Germline lookup yields CDR1 SGHRS and CDR2 YFSETQ. Trimming took 4 bases from V and 4 from J, leaving 12 bases between them. CDR3 in amino acids: CASSAGQTYNEQFF. CDR3 DNA: TGCGCCAGCAGCGCGGGACAGACTTACAATGAGCAGTTCTTC.

This sequence joins TRBV18 and TRBJ2-5; 9 nucleotides line up with TRBD1. CDR1 and CDR2 from the germline V gene are KGHSH and LQKENI. This CDR3 region has 15 residues. After removal of 1 base from V and 5 bases from J, the junction contained 5 bases not matched to a gene. DNA of the CDR3: TGTGCCAGCTCACCACAAACAGGGGGCGAGGAGACCCAGTACTTC. This translates into CASSPQTGGEETQYF.

The rearrangement uses TRBV7-9 and TRBJ1-5; 8 nucleotides align to TRBD1. CDR1 SEHNR and CDR2 FQNEAQ come from the germline V gene (reference sequence). This CDR3 has 16 residues. The V gene end was trimmed by 4 bases and the J gene end by 2 bases; junction bases not matched to a gene: 7. CDR3 sequence: CASSSTNRGGNQPQHF. CDR3 DNA sequence: TGTGCCAGCAGCTCAACCAACAGGGGGGGCAATCAGCCCCAGCATTTT.

The chain carries TRBV10-2 and TRBJ2-7, with 12 positions matching TRBD1. The CDR3 totals 17 residues. Germline loops: CDR1 WSHSY, CDR2 SAAADI. Unmatched junction bases numbered 8, after V lost 0 bases and J lost 5 bases. CDR3 coding DNA: TGCGCCAGCAGTGAGTCGACACCGGGACAGGGGGCCCACGAGCAGTACTTC. It encodes CASSESTPGQGAHEQYF.

V usage is TRBV11-2 and J usage is TRBJ2-5, with 12 bases fitting TRBD2. Germline CDR1 reads SGHAT; CDR2 reads FQNNGV. V gave up 0 bases and J gave up 2 bases; unmatched junction bases: 1. This CDR3 comprises 16 residues. This CDR3 is CASSLDLAGGQETQYF. Here the CDR3 DNA reads TGTGCCAGCAGCTTAGATCTAGCGGGGGGGCAAGAGACCCAGTACTTC.

The J gene is TRBJ1-2, the V gene TRBV19; no definite D call. V lost 7 bases, J lost 2 bases, and 20 bases lay in between. CDR1 and CDR2 from the germline V gene are LNHDA and SQIVND (reference sequence). The CDR3 spans 16 residues. The CDR3 coding sequence is TGTGCCAGTACCGAAACCCCCGGAGGAGGCAACTATGGCTACACCTTC. Its protein is CASTETPGGGNYGYTF. Drawing the rest from reference TRBV19 and TRBJ1-2, the complete variable domain is DGGITQSPKYLFRKEGQNVTLSCEQNLNHDAMYWYRQDPGQGLRLIYYSQIVNDFQKGDIAEGYSVSREKKESFPLTVTSAQKNPTAFYLCASTETPGGGNYGYTFGSGTRLTVV.

This clone was counted between two and nine times. This chain joins TRBV11-2 and TRBJ2-1; D possibly corresponds to TRBD2 (6 bases). Trimming cost V 5 bases and J 5 bases, with 10 bases left between them. CDR1 and CDR2 (germline): SGHAT, FQNNGV. This CDR3 spans 13 amino acids. The DNA for the CDR3 is TGTGCCAGCAGCATGACTAGAGACAATGAGCAGTTCTTC. It is translated as CASSMTRDNEQFF.